Below are 16 T cell receptor beta chains sequenced from a single sample in a study of OX40 agonist ivuxolimab in advanced cancers. The protocol was immunoSEQ multiplex PCR, while the TCRdb copy is restricted to in-frame clones and leaves out a portion. The sample holds about 23,000 clones, approximately 77% seen once. The sample in question was CD4+ or CD8+ T cells sorted from blood, obtained in a trial of the OX40 agonist ivuxolimab. The receptors derive from an adult with an advanced solid tumor such as melanoma, head and neck, liver or kidney cancer.

The chain uses TRBV18 and TRBJ2-5; D is possibly TRBD1 (6 bases). CDR1 is KGHSH, CDR2 LQKENI, per germline. The V end lost 1 base, the J end lost 3 bases, and 6 bases lay between the germline ends. This CDR3 region has 13 residues. The CDR3 reads CASSPRTEETQYF. CDR3 bases: TGTGCCAGCTCACCACGGACAGAAGAGACCCAGTACTTC.

This clone was picked up one time. The chain uses TRBV5-1 and TRBJ1-1; D ambiguous. The CDR3 is 18 amino acids. The V end was cut by 3 bases, the J end by 6 bases, with 27 bases between. The germline V gene has CDR1 SGHRS and CDR2 YFSETQ. Here the CDR3 reads CASSWSSGLLSPLAEAFF. The CDR3 DNA sequence: TGCGCCAGCAGCTGGTCTTCGGGGTTGCTATCCCCGCTGGCTGAAGCTTTCTTT.

This clone was seen a handful of times. DNA of the CDR3: TGTGCCAGCAGTGAGAAGGGAGTTTTCGGGGAGCTGTTTTTT. Translating gives CASSEKGVFGELFF. The J gene is TRBJ2-2, the V gene TRBV25-1; tentative D call: TRBD2 (5 bases). V was clipped by 3 bases and J by 7 bases, with 12 bases between them. Germline loops: CDR1 MGHDK, CDR2 SYGVNS. This CDR3 is built from 14 residues. Using reference TRBV25-1 and TRBJ2-2 for the parts outside the CDR3, the full variable domain is EADIYQTPRYLVIGTGKKITLECSQTMGHDKMYWYQQDPGMELHLIHYSYGVNSTEKGDLSSESTVSRIRTEHFPLTLESARPSHTSQYLCASSEKGVFGELFFGEGSRLTVL.

The chain uses TRBV19 and TRBJ1-1; D may be TRBD1 (6 bases). The germline V and J ends were trimmed by 8 bases and 1 base, with 14 bases remaining between them. Germline V gene sequence: CDR1 LNHDA, CDR2 SQIVND (reference sequence). The CDR3 covers 14 residues. As DNA, the CDR3 is TGTGCCAGTGTATCCAGGGGCGGGAACACTGAAGCTTTCTTT. Protein product: CASVSRGGNTEAFF.

About this clone: This specimen includes other DNA sequences encoding the same CDR3. This rearrangement joins TRBV6-1 to TRBJ2-2, with TRBD1 as a possible D gene (5 bases). Germline values: CDR1 MNHNS, CDR2 SASEGT. The length of the CDR3 is 13 residues. Between the trimmed V and J ends, which lost 6 bases and 4 bases, there was a span of 9 bases. CDR3 sequence: CASRPTGTGELFF. DNA of the CDR3: TGTGCCAGCAGGCCCACAGGCACCGGGGAGCTGTTTTTT.

This clone was found once. V is TRBV6-6 and J is TRBJ1-5; maybe TRBD1 (6 bases). Germline CDR1 is MNHNY and CDR2 is SVGAGI (reference sequence). V was trimmed by 2 bases and J by 7 bases, leaving 15 bases between them. CDR3 length: 15 residues. The CDR3 coding sequence is TGTGCCAGCAGTTACACGGGGGGGGCAGGGCAGCCCCAGCATTTT. Amino acids: CASSYTGGAGQPQHF.

This clone was recorded a few times. The rearrangement uses TRBV2 and TRBJ1-5; D gene ambiguous. Germline CDR1 and CDR2: SNHLY and FYNNEI. V was pared by 1 base and J by 9 bases, with 13 bases between. The CDR3 spans 14 residues. CDR3 region: CASSEGVGSRPQHF. DNA of the CDR3: TGTGCCAGCAGTGAAGGGGTAGGGAGTAGGCCCCAGCATTTT.

The chain carries TRBV7-2 and TRBJ1-5, with D hard to call. CDR3 length equals 13 residues. The V end lost 2 bases, the J end lost 4 bases, and 6 bases lay between the germline ends. Germline V gene sequence: CDR1 SGHTA, CDR2 FQGNSA. The CDR3 nucleotides read TGTGCCAGCAGCTTAAGTCAAAATCAGCCCCAGCATTTT. Protein: CASSLSQNQPQHF.

The chain recombines TRBV7-9 with TRBJ1-1, with D possibly TRBD1 on 6 matching bases. This CDR3 is 11 amino acids long. Germline V gene sequence: CDR1 SEHNR, CDR2 FQNEAQ (reference sequence). The V gene lost 10 bases and the J gene lost 7 bases, with 13 bases spanning the gap. This chain's CDR3 is CAIADRDEAFF. CDR3 sequence (DNA): TGTGCCATCGCGGACAGAGATGAAGCTTTCTTT.

This clone was detected only a few times. V gene TRBV27 combines with J gene TRBJ2-5; 7 positions agree with TRBD2. Looked up from germline, CDR1 is MNHEY and CDR2 is SMNVEV (reference sequence). Germline trimming cut 8 bases from V and 5 bases from J; bases unmatched to any gene: 11. This CDR3 is built from 14 residues. CDR3 residues: CASFASGWPETQYF. The CDR3 bases are TGTGCCAGCTTCGCTAGCGGCTGGCCGGAGACCCAGTACTTC.

The chain combines TRBV7-9 with TRBJ2-5; the D gene is possibly TRBD2 (6 bases). V was cut by 5 bases and J by 5 bases, with 12 bases left in between. The CDR3 sequence is 13 residues long. Germline V gene lookup returns CDR1 SEHNR and CDR2 FQNEAQ (reference sequence). Written as DNA, the CDR3 is TGTGCCAGCAGCCAAGCGGGCGGGGAGACCCAGTACTTC. It specifies CASSQAGGETQYF.

This clone was observed once. The chain links TRBV12-1 to TRBJ2-1; TRBD1, as called in the table, went unchecked against the DNA. TRBV12-1 constitutes a pseudogene. CDR3 length: 15 residues. This chain's CDR3 is CASSRTGTGSDEQFF. CDR3 DNA sequence: TGTGCCAGCAGCCGCACCGGGACAGGGTCTGATGAGCAGTTCTTC.

The chain joins TRBV10-1 to TRBJ2-7, with 11 positions matching TRBD2. This CDR3 contains 16 residues. Trimming cost V 2 bases and J 6 bases; bases outside gene matches: 9. Germline-derived CDR1 and CDR2 are WNHNN and SYGVQD (reference sequence). CDR3 nucleotides: TGCGCCAGCAGTGAGCCCACCGGGACTAGCGGTCCCGAGCAGTACTTC. Translated, it gives CASSEPTGTSGPEQYF.

CDR3 sequence reads: CASSLRGEQPQHF. For the CDR3, the DNA is TGTGCCAGCAGCTTGAGGGGGGAACAGCCCCAGCATTTT. The chain is built from TRBV5-6 and TRBJ1-5, with D possibly being TRBD1 (6 bases). Trimming shortened V by 1 base and J by 7 bases, and 9 bases separated the two germline ends. Looked up from germline, CDR1 is SGHDT and CDR2 is YYEEEE. The CDR3 sequence is 13 residues long.

The chain has TRBV28 and TRBJ1-1, with TRBD1 matching 8 bases. CDR1 is MDHEN and CDR2 is SYDVKM in the germline V gene. J lost 1 base, V lost 3 bases, and 10 bases had no gene match. This CDR3 is 17 amino acids long. This CDR3 is CASSFRGRGRTNTEAFF. The CDR3 nucleotides read TGTGCCAGCAGTTTCAGGGGGCGGGGTCGGACGAACACTGAAGCTTTCTTT.

The rearrangement links TRBV27 to TRBJ1-6; TRBD1 aligns across 10 bases. CDR3 size: 15 residues. The V segment lost 2 bases and the J segment 7 bases; nucleotides outside the gene matches: 2. From germline, CDR1 is MNHEY and CDR2 SMNVEV (reference sequence). The CDR3 DNA reads TGTGCCAGCAGTTTAGGGGACAGGGGAAATTCACCCCTCCACTTT. This encodes CASSLGDRGNSPLHF.